This T cell receptor (beta chain) was identified during a study of OX40 agonist ivuxolimab in advanced cancers. The wider study: Enrollees could have had prior anti-PD-1, anti-PD-L1 or anti-CTLA-4 therapy, which about 40% had received.

The CDR3 sequence is 13 residues long. V was clipped by 7 bases and J by 1 base; unmatched bases: 2. Looked up from germline, CDR1 is MDHEN and CDR2 is SYDVKM. The table came from immunoSEQ multiplex PCR; TCRdb's copy has only in-frame clones and leaves some out. The sample contains some 60,000 clones, about 80% of which appear only once. The receptor was derived from an adult with an advanced solid tumor such as melanoma, head and neck, liver or kidney cancer. The gene calls are TRBV28 and TRBJ2-7; 9 nucleotides align to TRBD1. The input for sequencing was CD4+ or CD8+ T cells sorted from blood, taken in a trial of the OX40 agonist ivuxolimab. The CDR3 loop reads CASMGTGSYEQYF. DNA for the CDR3: TGTGCCAGCATGGGGACAGGGTCCTACGAGCAGTACTTC.